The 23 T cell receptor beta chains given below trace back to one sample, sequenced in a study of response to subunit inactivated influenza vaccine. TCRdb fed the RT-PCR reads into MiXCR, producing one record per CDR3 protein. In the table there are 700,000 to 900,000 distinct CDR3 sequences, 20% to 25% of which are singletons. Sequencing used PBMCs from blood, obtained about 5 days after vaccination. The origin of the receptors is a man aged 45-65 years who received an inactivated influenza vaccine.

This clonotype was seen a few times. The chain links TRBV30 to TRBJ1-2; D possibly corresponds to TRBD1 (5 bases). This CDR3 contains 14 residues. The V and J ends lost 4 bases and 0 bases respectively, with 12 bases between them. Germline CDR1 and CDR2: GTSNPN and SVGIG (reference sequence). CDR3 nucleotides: TGTGCCTGGACCCGACAGCAAGCTAACTATGGCTACACCTTC. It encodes CAWTRQQANYGYTF.

Here the CDR3 reads CASSPSGRGEQYF. The CDR3 region has the DNA TGTGCCAGCAGTCCTAGCGGGAGAGGTGAGCAGTACTTC. V and J are TRBV6-2 or TRBV6-3 and TRBJ2-7, with 10 bases that match TRBD2. The ends lost 5 bases at V and 7 bases at J; junction bases unmatched: 5. Germline CDR1 is MNHEY and CDR2 is SVGEGT. The CDR3 length is 13 residues.

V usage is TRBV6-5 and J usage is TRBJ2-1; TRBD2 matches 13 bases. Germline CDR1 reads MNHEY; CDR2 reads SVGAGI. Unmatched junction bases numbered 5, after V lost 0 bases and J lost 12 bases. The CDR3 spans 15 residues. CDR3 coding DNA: TGTGCCAGCAGTTACTCAGGACTAGCGGGAGCTGGGCAGTTCTTC. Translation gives CASSYSGLAGAGQFF.

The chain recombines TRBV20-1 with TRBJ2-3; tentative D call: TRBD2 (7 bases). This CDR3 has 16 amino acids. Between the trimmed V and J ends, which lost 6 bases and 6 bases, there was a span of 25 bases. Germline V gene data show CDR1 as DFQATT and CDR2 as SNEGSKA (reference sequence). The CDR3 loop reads CSARRGGGGFADTQYF. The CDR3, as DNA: TGCAGTGCCCGTAGGGGGGGCGGAGGGTTCGCGGATACGCAGTATTTT.

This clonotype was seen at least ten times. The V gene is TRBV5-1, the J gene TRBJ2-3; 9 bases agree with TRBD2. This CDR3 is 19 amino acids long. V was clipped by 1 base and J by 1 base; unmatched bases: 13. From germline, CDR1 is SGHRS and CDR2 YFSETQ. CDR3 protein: CASSLILASGNTGTDTQYF. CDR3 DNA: TGCGCCAGCAGCTTGATCCTGGCTAGCGGGAACACCGGCACAGATACGCAGTATTTT.

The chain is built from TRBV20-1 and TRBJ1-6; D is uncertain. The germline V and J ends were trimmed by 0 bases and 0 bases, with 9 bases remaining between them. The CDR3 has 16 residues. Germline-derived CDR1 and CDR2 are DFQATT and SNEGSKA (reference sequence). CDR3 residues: CSARERGSSYNSPLHF. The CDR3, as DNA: TGCAGTGCTAGAGAGCGCGGCAGCTCCTATAATTCACCCCTCCACTTT.

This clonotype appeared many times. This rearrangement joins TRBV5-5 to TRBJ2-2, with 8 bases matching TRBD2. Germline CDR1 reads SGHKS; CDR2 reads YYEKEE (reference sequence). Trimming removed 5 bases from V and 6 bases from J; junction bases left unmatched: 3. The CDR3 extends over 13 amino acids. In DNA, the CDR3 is TGTGCCAGCAGATCACTAGCGGCCGGGGAGCTGTTTTTT. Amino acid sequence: CASRSLAAGELFF. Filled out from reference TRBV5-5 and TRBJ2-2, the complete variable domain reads DAGVTQSPTHLIKTRGQQVTLRCSPISGHKSVSWYQQVLGQGPQFIFQYYEKEERGRGNFPDRFSARQFPNYSSELNVNALLLGDSALYLCASRSLAAGELFFGEGSRLTVL.

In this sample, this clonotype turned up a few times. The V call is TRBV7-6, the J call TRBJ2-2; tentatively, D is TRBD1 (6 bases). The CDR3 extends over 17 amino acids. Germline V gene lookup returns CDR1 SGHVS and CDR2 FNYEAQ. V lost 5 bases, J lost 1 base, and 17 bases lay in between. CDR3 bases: TGTGCCAGCAGCACCCGTCGGGACACAAAGAACACCGGGGAGCTGTTTTTT. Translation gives CASSTRRDTKNTGELFF.

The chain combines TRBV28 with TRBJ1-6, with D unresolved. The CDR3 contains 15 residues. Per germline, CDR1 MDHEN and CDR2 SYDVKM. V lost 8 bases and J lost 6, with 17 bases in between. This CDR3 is CASDRTGVSNSPLHF. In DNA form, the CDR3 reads TGTGCCAGCGATAGAACGGGCGTCAGTAATTCACCCCTCCACTTT.

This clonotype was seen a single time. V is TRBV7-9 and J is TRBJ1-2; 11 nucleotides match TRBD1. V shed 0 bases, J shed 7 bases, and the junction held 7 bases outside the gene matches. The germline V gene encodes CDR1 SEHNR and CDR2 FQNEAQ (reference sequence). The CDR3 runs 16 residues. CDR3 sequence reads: CASSLATDRGRSGYTF. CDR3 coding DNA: TGTGCCAGCAGCTTAGCGACGGACAGGGGGCGAAGTGGCTACACCTTC.

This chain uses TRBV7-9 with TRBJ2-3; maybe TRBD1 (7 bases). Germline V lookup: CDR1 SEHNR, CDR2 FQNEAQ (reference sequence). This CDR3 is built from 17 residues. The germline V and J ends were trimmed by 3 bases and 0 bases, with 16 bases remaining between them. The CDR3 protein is CASSFAGQRFSTDTQYF. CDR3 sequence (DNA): TGTGCCAGCAGCTTTGCGGGACAGCGCTTTAGCACAGATACGCAGTATTTT.

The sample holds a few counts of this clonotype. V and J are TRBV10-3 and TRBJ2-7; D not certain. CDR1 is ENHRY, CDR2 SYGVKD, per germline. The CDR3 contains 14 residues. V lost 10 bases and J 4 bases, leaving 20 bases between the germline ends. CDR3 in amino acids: CATLKEPLGYEQYF. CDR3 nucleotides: TGTGCCACCTTGAAAGAGCCCCTGGGGTACGAGCAGTACTTC.

This CDR3 is CASSVGPGTRQETQYF. CDR3 nucleotides: TGTGCCAGCAGCGTAGGCCCCGGGACTAGACAAGAGACCCAGTACTTC. The rearrangement links TRBV9 to TRBJ2-5, with 8 bases matching TRBD2. The CDR3 runs to 16 residues. CDR1 is SGDLS, CDR2 YYNGEE, per germline. V shed 0 bases, J shed 2 bases, and the junction held 6 bases outside the gene matches.

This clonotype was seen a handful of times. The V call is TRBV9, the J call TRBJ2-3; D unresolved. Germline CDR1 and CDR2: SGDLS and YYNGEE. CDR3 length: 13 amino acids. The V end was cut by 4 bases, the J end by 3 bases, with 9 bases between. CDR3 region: CASSPIRTDTQYF. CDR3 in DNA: TGTGCCAGCAGCCCTATCAGGACAGATACGCAGTATTTT.

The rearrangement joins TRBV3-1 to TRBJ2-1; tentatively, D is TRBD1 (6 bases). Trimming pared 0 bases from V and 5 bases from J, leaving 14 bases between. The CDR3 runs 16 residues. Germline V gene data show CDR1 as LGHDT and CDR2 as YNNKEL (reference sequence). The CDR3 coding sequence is TGTGCCAGCAGCCAAGAACACAGGGCAAAACACAATGAGCAGTTCTTC. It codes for CASSQEHRAKHNEQFF.

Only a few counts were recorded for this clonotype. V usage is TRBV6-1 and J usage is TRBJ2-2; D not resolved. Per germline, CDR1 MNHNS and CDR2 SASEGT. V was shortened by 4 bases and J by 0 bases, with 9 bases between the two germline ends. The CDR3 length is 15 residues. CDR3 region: CASSVHPANTGELFF. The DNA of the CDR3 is TGTGCCAGCAGTGTCCACCCCGCGAACACCGGGGAGCTGTTTTTT.

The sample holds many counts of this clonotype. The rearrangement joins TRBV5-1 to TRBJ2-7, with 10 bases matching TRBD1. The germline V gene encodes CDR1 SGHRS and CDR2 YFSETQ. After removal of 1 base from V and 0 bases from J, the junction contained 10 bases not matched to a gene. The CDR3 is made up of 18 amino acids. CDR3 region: CASSLLGQGTDFSYEQYF. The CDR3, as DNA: TGCGCCAGCAGCTTGCTGGGACAGGGGACCGATTTCTCCTACGAGCAGTACTTC.

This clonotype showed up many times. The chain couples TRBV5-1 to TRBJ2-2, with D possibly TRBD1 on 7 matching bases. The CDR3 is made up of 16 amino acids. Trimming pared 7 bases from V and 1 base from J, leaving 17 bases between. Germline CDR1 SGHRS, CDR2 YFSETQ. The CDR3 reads CASQRQGGVNTGELFF. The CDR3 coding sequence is TGCGCCAGCCAACGGCAGGGGGGCGTGAACACCGGGGAGCTGTTTTTT.

CDR3 nucleotide sequence: TGTGCCAGCAGCTCCGGGAGGACGAGGGAGGGGCAGTTCTTC. This translates into CASSSGRTREGQFF. The chain links TRBV7-9 to TRBJ2-1; 7 nucleotides agree with TRBD2. Germline V CDR1 and CDR2: SEHNR, FQNEAQ (reference sequence). Unmatched junction bases numbered 12, after V lost 4 bases and J lost 12 bases. CDR3 length: 14 residues.

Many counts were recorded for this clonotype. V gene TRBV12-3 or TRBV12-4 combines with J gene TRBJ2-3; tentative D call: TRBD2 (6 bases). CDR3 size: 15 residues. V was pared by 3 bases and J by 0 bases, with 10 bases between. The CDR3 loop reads CASSFAGTSTDTQYF. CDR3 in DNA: TGTGCCAGCAGTTTCGCGGGGACTAGCACAGATACGCAGTATTTT.

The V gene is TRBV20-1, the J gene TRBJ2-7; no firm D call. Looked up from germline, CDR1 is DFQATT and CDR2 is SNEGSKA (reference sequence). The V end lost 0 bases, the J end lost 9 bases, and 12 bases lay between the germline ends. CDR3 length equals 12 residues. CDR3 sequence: CSARDLRFGQYF. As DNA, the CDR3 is TGCAGTGCTAGAGATTTACGTTTTGGGCAGTACTTC.

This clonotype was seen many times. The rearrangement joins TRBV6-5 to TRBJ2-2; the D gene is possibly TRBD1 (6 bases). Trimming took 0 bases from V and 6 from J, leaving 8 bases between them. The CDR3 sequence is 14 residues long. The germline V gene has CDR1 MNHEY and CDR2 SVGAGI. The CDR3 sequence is CASSYSTGAGELFF. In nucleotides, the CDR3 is TGTGCCAGCAGTTACTCGACAGGTGCCGGGGAGCTGTTTTTT.

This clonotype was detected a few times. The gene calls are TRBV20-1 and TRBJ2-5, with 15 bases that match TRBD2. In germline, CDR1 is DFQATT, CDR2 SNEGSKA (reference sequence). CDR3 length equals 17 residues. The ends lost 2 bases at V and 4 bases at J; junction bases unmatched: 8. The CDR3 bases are TGCAGTGCTAGAATTTGGGGGACTAGCGGGGGGATAGAGACCCAGTACTTC. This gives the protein CSARIWGTSGGIETQYF.